The T cell receptor beta chain described here comes from a study of T cell clones after liver transplantation. The overall study: A pre-transplant mixed lymphocyte reaction with TCRbeta sequencing defined graft-donor-reactive clones followed in post-transplant blood. Study-wide points: Compared with third party-reactive sequences, donor-reactive ones declined more, independent of withdrawal success.

Assay used: immunoSEQ multiplex PCR; TCRdb lists only in-frame clones, some missing. The sample records about 72,000 clones, around 90% being singletons. From germline, CDR1 is SGHVS and CDR2 FNYEAQ. The CDR3 is 16 residues long. V was cut by 0 bases and J by 0 bases, with 9 bases left in between. A remark on this clone: The target antigen is unknown.

This receptor was taken from a human donor who received a liver transplant. The gene calls are TRBV7-6 and TRBJ2-1; D may correspond to TRBD1 or TRBD2 (5 bases each). The sequencing used CD4+ T cells from blood, collected before liver transplant. CDR3 nucleotides: TGTGCCAGCAGCTTAGCGGGACCCGGCTCCTACAATGAGCAGTTCTTC. It specifies CASSLAGPGSYNEQFF.